These 14 T cell receptor beta chains originate from one sample sequenced in a study of blood T cell repertoires in COVID-19 (dated by TCRdb to between 2020 and 2021). Library prep was done by the immunoSEQ multiplex PCR assay. The source is immuneACCESS, and TCRdb retained only in-frame sequences with V and J called. Part of the clones is not carried over; for the studies checked, unresolved V genes explain less than half of this, and the remainder is unexplained. The sample data list about 210,000 clones, and about nine tenths of these were observed just once. Of the sample, 7% to 8.5% is held by the ten largest clones. The sequencing input was PBMCs or T cells enriched from blood (not recorded which). These receptors all come from a man aged 25-45 years in a cohort exposed to, infected with or recovered from COVID-19 (not recorded which).

The gene calls are TRBV5-6 and TRBJ2-7; D is unresolved. V lost 0 bases, J lost 6 bases, and 7 bases lay in between. This CDR3 contains 12 residues. Looked up from germline, CDR1 is SGHDT and CDR2 is YYEEEE. CDR3 DNA sequence: TGTGCCAGCAGCTTGGGTCTCGGCGAGCAGTACTTC. This encodes CASSLGLGEQYF.

The genes are TRBV15 and TRBJ2-7; D might be TRBD1 (5 bases). The V end lost 3 bases, the J end lost 6 bases, and 15 bases lay between the germline ends. Germline CDR1 and CDR2: LNHNV and YYDKDF (reference sequence). The CDR3 consists of 14 residues. CDR3: CATSRAQVAGEQYF. The CDR3 DNA reads TGTGCCACCAGCAGGGCACAGGTGGCAGGCGAGCAGTACTTC.

The chain links TRBV18 to TRBJ2-1, with 7 bases lining up with TRBD1. Germline lookup yields CDR1 KGHSH and CDR2 LQKENI. With 2 bases clipped from V and 6 bases from J, the junction kept 13 bases outside the gene matches. The length of the CDR3 is 17 residues. CDR3 in amino acids: CASSPASNRGTRNEQFF. CDR3 DNA: TGTGCCAGCTCACCAGCATCCAACAGGGGCACTCGCAATGAGCAGTTCTTC. Filled out from reference TRBV18 and TRBJ2-1, the complete variable domain reads NAGVMQNPRHLVRRRGQEARLRCSPMKGHSHVYWYRQLPEEGLKFMVYLQKENIIDESGMPKERFSAEFPKEGPSILRIQQVVRGDSAAYFCASSPASNRGTRNEQFFGPGTRLTVL.

In its sample, this clone was seen a few times. The chain combines TRBV7-2 with TRBJ2-2, with no clear D. CDR1 is SGHTA, CDR2 FQGNSA, per germline. The V and J ends lost 5 bases and 2 bases respectively, with 15 bases between them. The CDR3 has 16 amino acids. The CDR3 is CASSEEVAINTGELFF. As DNA, the CDR3 is TGTGCCAGCAGCGAAGAGGTTGCTATAAACACCGGGGAGCTGTTTTTT.

As to this clone: Within the sample, other DNA sequences also encode this same CDR3. The genes are TRBV4-3 and TRBJ2-7, with 10 positions matching TRBD2. Germline V gene lookup returns CDR1 LGHNA and CDR2 YSLEER. V lost 1 base and J lost 4; bases outside the gene matches: 4. The CDR3 runs 15 residues. CDR3 bases: TGCGCCAGCAGCCAAGGTTTAGCGGGAGGATACGAGCAGTACTTC. This encodes CASSQGLAGGYEQYF.

V gene TRBV2 combines with J gene TRBJ2-3, with D possibly TRBD2 on 6 matching bases. Per germline, CDR1 SNHLY and CDR2 FYNNEI. The CDR3 runs 15 residues. V gave up 3 bases and J gave up 2 bases, with 12 bases separating them. CDR3 amino acids: CASSETRGYTDTQYF. DNA for the CDR3: TGTGCCAGCAGTGAGACTAGGGGATACACAGATACGCAGTATTTT. The full variable domain, rest sourced from reference TRBV2 and TRBJ2-3, is EPEVTQTPSHQVTQMGQEVILRCVPISNHLYFYWYRQILGQKVEFLVSFYNNEISEKSEIFDDQFSVERPDGSNFTLKIRSTKLEDSAMYFCASSETRGYTDTQYFGPGTRLTVL.

The CDR3 nucleotides are TGTGCCAGCAGCTCGGTTTGGAACACTGAAGCTTTCTTT. Translating it yields CASSSVWNTEAFF. V usage is TRBV7-3 and J usage is TRBJ1-1; D uncertain. The CDR3 spans 13 residues. The V end was cut by 4 bases, the J end by 1 base, with 7 bases between. Germline CDR1 reads SGHTA; CDR2 reads FQGTGA.

V usage is TRBV15 and J usage is TRBJ2-7, with D hard to call. Germline V CDR1 and CDR2: LNHNV, YYDKDF (reference sequence). The V and J ends lost 0 bases and 3 bases respectively, with 12 bases between them. CDR3 length equals 15 residues. In nucleotides, the CDR3 is TGTGCCACCAGCAGAGATGCCGGAGCCGGCTACGAGCAGTACTTC. Protein sequence: CATSRDAGAGYEQYF. Full variable domain (missing parts from reference TRBV15 and TRBJ2-7): DAMVIQNPRYQVTQFGKPVTLSCSQTLNHNVMYWYQQKSSQAPKLLFHYYDKDFNNEADTPDNFQSRRPNTSFCFLDIRSPGLGDTAMYLCATSRDAGAGYEQYFGPGTRLTVT.

The chain combines TRBV12-2 with TRBJ1-6. TRBV12-2 is given as a pseudogene. This CDR3 comprises 15 residues. The chain's CDR3 is CASRLRTGNNSPLHF. CDR3 nucleotides: TGTGCAAGTCGCTTGCGGACTGGGAATAATTCACCCCTCCACTTT.

The J gene is TRBJ2-1, the V gene TRBV7-9, with D perhaps TRBD2 (6 bases). The CDR3 loop spans 14 amino acids. The V and J ends lost 3 bases and 6 bases respectively, with 12 bases between them. The germline CDR1 and CDR2 sequences are SEHNR and FQNEAQ (reference sequence). The CDR3 nucleotides are TGTGCCAGCAGCTTTTCGGGAGTGGGCAATGAGCAGTTCTTC. Translation gives CASSFSGVGNEQFF.

V usage is TRBV11-2 and J usage is TRBJ2-5, with TRBD2 as a possible D gene (5 bases). Germline assignment: CDR1 SGHAT and CDR2 FQNNGV. V was pared by 1 base and J by 1 base, with 13 bases between. The CDR3 loop spans 16 amino acids. This CDR3 is CASSLGFGLSQETQYF. The CDR3 DNA reads as TGTGCCAGCAGCTTAGGTTTTGGACTTTCCCAAGAGACCCAGTACTTC.

This rearrangement joins TRBV19 to TRBJ1-5; 8 positions agree with TRBD1. V was clipped by 6 bases and J by 2 bases; unmatched bases: 3. The germline CDR1 and CDR2 sequences are LNHDA and SQIVND (reference sequence). The CDR3 loop spans 14 amino acids. The CDR3 protein is CASSDRGGNQPQHF. The CDR3 DNA follows: TGTGCCAGTAGCGACAGGGGAGGCAATCAGCCCCAGCATTTT. Variable domain in full (rest from reference TRBV19 and TRBJ1-5): DGGITQSPKYLFRKEGQNVTLSCEQNLNHDAMYWYRQDPGQGLRLIYYSQIVNDFQKGDIAEGYSVSREKKESFPLTVTSAQKNPTAFYLCASSDRGGNQPQHFGDGTRLSIL.

This sequence joins TRBV2 and TRBJ2-3, with D possibly TRBD1 on 6 matching bases. Germline V gives CDR1 SNHLY, CDR2 FYNNEI. The CDR3 has 12 amino acids. V lost 10 bases and J lost 6, with 14 bases in between. Here the CDR3 reads CAISGGRDTQYF. The CDR3 DNA follows: TGTGCCATCTCTGGGGGCCGGGATACGCAGTATTTT.

The V call is TRBV11-3, the J call TRBJ1-2; no clear D. The germline V gene encodes CDR1 SGHNT and CDR2 YENEEA. The ends were cut back, 4 bases at V and 4 bases at J, with 7 bases in the middle. This CDR3 has 12 residues. The CDR3 DNA reads as TGTGCCAGCAGCTCCTCCGGCTATGGCTACACCTTC. Protein sequence: CASSSSGYGYTF.